The sequence of this TCR beta chain was determined in a study of CD8 T cells in Susac syndrome (dated by TCRdb to the late 2010s). Turning to the overall study: Repertoire sequencing was used to test whether CD8+ T cell activation and differentiation in Susac syndrome was antigen driven. The study compared CD8+ T cell repertoire clonality among 12 healthy donors, 14 Susac syndrome patients and 15 or so multiple sclerosis patients. Overall study outcomes, separate from this receptor: The number of individuals in the TCR sequencing and HLA analysis was acknowledged as relatively small.

RNA was extracted with the RNeasy kit and roughly 0.5 to 1 ug was reverse transcribed using random hexamers. TCR beta CDR3 regions were amplified with the immunoSEQ multiplex PCR assay covering 54 Vbeta and 13 Jbeta segments. PCR amplification bias was corrected using a synthetic template baseline for primer optimization and computational correction. As for the authors' bioinformatics: Only productive sequences were kept, with reads annotated to V, D and J genes according to IMGT and analyzed in immunoSEQ Analyzer. To calculate clonality, Shannon entropy was normalized by log2 of the number of productive unique sequences and then subtracted from one. For each patient and control, public and private clones were evaluated within the 100 most prevalent clones. Clones were defined as Susac-specific if absent from the healthy and MS cohorts, from 1052 published viral clones and from other ImmuneACCESS disease sequences. TCRdb handled the public reads itself, with Q25 trimming in fastp and clone calling in MiXCR, and kept productive beta chains. Rows are unified per CDR3 protein, each entry keeping the most common DNA and genes. The V and J calls shown here were made by TCRdb, not taken from the authors' results. The sample data list about 140,000 distinct CDR3 sequences, and 85% to 95% of these were observed just once. The leading ten clones occupy around 0.29% of the sample.

With regard to this clonotype: Its antigen remains unidentified. No much larger clonotype is one base removed from it; base qualities were not supplied.

From the cysteine up to the phenylalanine, the CDR3 has a length of 15 residues. Here the CDR3 DNA is all that survives: 45 bases in frame from base 1. V is clipped by 0 bases and J by 1 base, and the sequence between their germline boundaries is 10 bases long. Via the germline V gene, CDR1 is MGHRA and CDR2 YSYEKL. Peripheral blood CD8+ and CD4+ T cells from healthy donors, Susac syndrome patients and multiple sclerosis patients were profiled by high-throughput TCR beta sequencing. The healthy donors served as controls matched for age and sex. Bulk CD8+ and CD4+ T cells were purified magnetically by negative isolation, whereas CD8+ TEMRA cells were enriched by FACS. Blood was collected in EDTA tubes and processed within 24 hours, with PBMCs isolated through density gradient centrifugation. PBMCs destined for TCR sequencing were cryopreserved in liquid nitrogen and later thawed in a 37 °C water bath. A purity of at least 90% was achieved for sorted or isolated CD4+, CD8+ and CD8+ TEMRA cells.

The V gene is TRBV4-1 and the J gene is TRBJ2-7; the D gene is unclear. Sample: CD8+ T cells from PBMCs. This sequence originates from a human donor in good health. CDR3 sequence: CASSQDETDSYEQYF. The nucleotide sequence is given as TGCGCCAGCAGCCAAGACGAGACCGATTCCTACGAGCAGTACTTC.